This TCR beta chain was observed in a study of CD8 T cells in ankylosing spondylitis. Making the TCR beta libraries involved quantitative 5'-RACE with molecular barcodes. MiXCR was run by TCRdb on the 5' RACE reads, yielding one entry per CDR3 protein. The data contain about 360,000 distinct CDR3 sequences, approximately 20% of them singletons. Only a few counts were recorded for this clonotype. Antigen specificity is unknown. Findings and caveats of the study: Eight highly homologous variants made up a TCR beta motif, and this motif appeared characteristic of ankylosing spondylitis blood. Before this, some motif variants had been reported in reactive arthritis synovial fluid and blood. As for the disease-linked clones, they showed a CD8+ phenotype and occurred at relatively low frequencies in peripheral blood.

Germline-derived CDR1 and CDR2 are SGHAT and FQNNGV. Trimming removed 6 bases from V and 5 bases from J; junction bases left unmatched: 8. The CDR3 covers 15 residues. The sample consisted of blood, either unsorted or a sorted T cell fraction (not recorded which). The clonotype comes from a male donor with ankylosing spondylitis or in good health (not recorded which). The chain recombines TRBV11-2 with TRBJ2-1; 9 bases match TRBD2. The CDR3 region has the DNA TGTGCCAGCAGTCTGAGGCGGGGGGGCAACAATGAGCAGTTCTTC. It translates to CASSLRRGGNNEQFF.